This T cell receptor (beta chain) emerged from a study of blood T cells in healthy people across ages. This clonotype appeared a single time. Its specificity is not known. Per sample, extraction of total RNA gave at least 5.5 micrograms in every case. The CDR3 spans 14 residues. The germline V gene has CDR1 MNHEY and CDR2 SMNVEV (reference sequence). Trimming removed 2 bases from V and 4 bases from J, with 8 bases in between. The use of a sample-barcoded 5' primer and a J-beta primer mix characterized a second PCR of roughly 7 to 11 cycles. Every sample gave at least 2.5 million paired-end reads containing CDR3. One entry per CDR3 protein, called by TCRdb with MiXCR from the 5' RACE reads. Among around 1.5 million distinct CDR3 sequences listed, roughly 60% were seen once. Findings of the study overall: In long-lived donors, naive CD4+ cell counts and diversity exceeded those of aged donors. With naive T cell percentage, TCR beta diversity showed a strong correlation.

Sequencing was carried out using blood. This chain connects TRBV27 to TRBJ1-4; D unresolved. This clonotype was obtained from a man between 18 and 29 years old in good health. The CDR3 DNA reads as TGTGCCAGCAGTTTAGAACCCAATAATGAAAAACTGTTTTTT. Encoded protein: CASSLEPNNEKLFF.